The clone carrying this T cell receptor (beta chain) showed up just a few times. What it binds is not known. TCRdb's copy holds only in-frame clones and misses some; the assay was immunoSEQ multiplex PCR. The top ten clones hold 3% to 3.5% of a sample with 120,000 or so clones, over 65% of them seen once. This specimen comes from a study of identifying expanded T cells in peripheral blood. The germline V gene encodes CDR1 SGHTA and CDR2 FQGNSA. The CDR3 runs to 13 residues. The ends were cut back, 5 bases at V and 7 bases at J, with 12 bases in the middle. Healthy donors had no documented immune events, such as infections, while sampled. General study points: Across healthy donors, higher total template counts meant significantly greater roughly 2-week count variance. Differentially abundant clones: roughly 1.2 between replicates, approximately 16 at 2 to 3 weeks, less than 20 at four.

The rearrangement links TRBV7-2 to TRBJ1-5, with a tentative D call TRBD1 (5 bases). The sample was blood. The source of this sequence is a person between 18 and 69 years old in good health. The DNA for the CDR3 is TGTGCCAGCAGCGTGAGGGGCCAGCAGCCCCAGCATTTT. It specifies CASSVRGQQPQHF.